The entry below gives a single T cell receptor (beta chain) sequence along with its context. The germline V gene encodes CDR1 SGHAT and CDR2 FQDESV (reference sequence). CDR3 length: 17 residues. V lost 0 bases, J lost 9 bases, and 9 bases stayed unmatched. Using immunoSEQ multiplex PCR, the repertoire was profiled, and TCRdb retains in-frame clones only, with some absent. Among about 200,000 clones listed, around 85% were seen once. Participant ages covered about 18 to 100 years across 24 US areas. Two negative PCRs, clearance, or symptom resolution had been documented for recovered Cohort 3 donors. This sample is drawn from a study of blood T cell repertoires in COVID-19. Study summary: Sites in the United States, Italy and Spain provided acute and convalescent COVID-19 samples. The analysed material was cDNA or gDNA that came from T cells, B-cell-depleted T cells, or PBMCs.

The sequenced material came from PBMCs or T cells enriched from blood (not recorded which). The chain links TRBV11-1 to TRBJ2-1; 12 bases match TRBD2. The TCR was taken from a man between 35 and 55 years old who had recovered from COVID-19. CDR3 in DNA: TGTGCCAGCAGCTTAGCCCTGACTAGCGGGAGTTCTGGTGAGCAGTTCTTC. The encoded protein is CASSLALTSGSSGEQFF.